A single sample is the source of the 18 T cell receptor beta chains below, sequenced in a study of glioma-infiltrating T cells. The iRepertoire nested amplicon-rescue multiplex PCR amplified TCR alpha and beta CDR3s from RNA. TCRdb used MiXCR to reprocess the multiplex PCR reads, holding one entry per CDR3 protein. This sample has around 140,000 distinct CDR3 sequences, with more than 35% found just once. Sequenced sample: glioma tissue, nonneoplastic brain tissue, or PBMCs (not recorded which). The receptors derive from a human donor with low-grade glioma or glioblastoma, undergoing nonglioma brain surgery, or in good health (not recorded which).

The genes are TRBV18 and TRBJ2-5; a possible D gene is TRBD1 (6 bases). The germline CDR1 and CDR2 sequences are KGHSH and LQKENI. This CDR3 comprises 15 residues. Trimming pared 3 bases from V and 3 bases from J, leaving 14 bases between. The CDR3 sequence: CASSPNGQFEETQYF. CDR3 DNA sequence: TGTGCCAGCTCACCGAACGGACAGTTCGAAGAGACCCAGTACTTC.

This clonotype was observed many times. V gene TRBV7-2 combines with J gene TRBJ2-5, with D possibly being TRBD2 (6 bases). CDR1 SGHTA and CDR2 FQGNSA come from the germline V gene. CDR3 length equals 13 residues. Trimming pared 5 bases from V and 3 bases from J, leaving 10 bases between. CDR3 region: CASSPTREETQYF. The CDR3 DNA follows: TGTGCCAGCAGCCCGACTAGGGAAGAGACCCAGTACTTC. Filled out from reference TRBV7-2 and TRBJ2-5, the complete variable domain reads GAGVSQSPSNKVTEKGKDVELRCDPISGHTALYWYRQSLGQGLEFLIYFQGNSAPDKSGLPSDRFSAERTGGSVSTLTIQRTQQEDSAVYLCASSPTREETQYFGPGTRLLVL.

V and J are TRBV5-4 and TRBJ2-1; D uncertain. Trimming pared 4 bases from V and 7 bases from J, leaving 12 bases between. The CDR3 is 13 residues long. Germline lookup yields CDR1 SGHNT and CDR2 YYREEE (reference sequence). The DNA of the CDR3 is TGTGCCAGCAGCCCCCCATTGGGTAATGAGCAGTTCTTC. Protein: CASSPPLGNEQFF. The complete variable domain, with remaining parts taken from reference TRBV5-4 and TRBJ2-1, reads ETGVTQSPTHLIKTRGQQVTLRCSSQSGHNTVSWYQQALGQGPQFIFQYYREEENGRGNFPPRFSGLQFPNYSSELNVNALELDDSALYLCASSPPLGNEQFFGPGTRLTVL.

This chain connects TRBV6-2 or TRBV6-3 to TRBJ2-3, with 7 bases identical to TRBD2. Germline assignment: CDR1 MNHEY and CDR2 SVGEGT. This CDR3 region has 18 residues. The trim removed 2 bases at V and 1 base at J, leaving 12 bases unmatched. CDR3 region: CASSYGRVKVRGTDTQYF. In DNA, the CDR3 is TGTGCCAGCAGTTACGGGAGGGTAAAGGTGAGGGGCACAGATACGCAGTATTTT.

This clonotype was detected only a few times. The V gene is TRBV11-2, the J gene TRBJ2-7; D gene unclear. This CDR3 comprises 13 residues. Looked up from germline, CDR1 is SGHAT and CDR2 is FQNNGV. Trimming shortened V by 7 bases and J by 4 bases, and 14 bases separated the two germline ends. Here the CDR3 reads CASKNSDGYEQYF. The CDR3 bases are TGTGCCAGCAAAAACTCGGACGGGTACGAGCAGTACTTC.

The rearrangement joins TRBV20-1 to TRBJ1-6; D is uncertain. Germline V gene sequence: CDR1 DFQATT, CDR2 SNEGSKA (reference sequence). This CDR3 contains 16 residues. Trimming pared 4 bases from V and 0 bases from J, leaving 13 bases between. CDR3 region: CSAKGGQSSYNSPLHF. CDR3 coding DNA: TGCAGTGCTAAGGGCGGCCAGAGCTCCTATAATTCACCCCTCCACTTT.

About this clonotype: An end of the junction does not agree with germline; a read error may underlie this. The chain is built from TRBV4-1 and TRBJ2-3; D is undetermined. The length of the CDR3 is 15 residues. CDR1 and CDR2 (germline): MGHRA, YSYEKL. The CDR3 loop reads CASSQAGLSTDAQYF. The CDR3 DNA is TGCGCCAGCAGCCAAGCAGGATTAAGCACAGATGCGCAGTATTTT.

The rearrangement links TRBV6-1 to TRBJ1-5, with D possibly being TRBD1 (5 bases). Trimming removed 6 bases from V and 7 bases from J, with 16 bases in between. The germline gives CDR1 MNHNS, CDR2 SASEGT. CDR3 length equals 14 residues. Here the CDR3 DNA reads TGTGCCAGCAGACCAACGAGGACAAGCCAGCCCCAGCATTTT. Amino acids: CASRPTRTSQPQHF.

This clonotype was seen a few times. The V call is TRBV6-2 or TRBV6-3, the J call TRBJ2-3, with TRBD2 matching over 13 bases. CDR1 MNHEY and CDR2 SVGEGT come from the germline V gene. This CDR3 is built from 18 residues. V shed 6 bases, J shed 3 bases, and the junction held 12 bases outside the gene matches. CDR3 in amino acids: CASRSGTSGNRGTDTQYF. CDR3 sequence (DNA): TGTGCCAGCAGATCGGGGACTAGCGGGAACCGGGGAACAGATACGCAGTATTTT.

This rearrangement joins TRBV10-3 to TRBJ2-5; the D gene is possibly TRBD2 (5 bases). This CDR3 has 12 amino acids. Trimming removed 11 bases at V and 2 bases at J, with 12 bases between. Germline values: CDR1 ENHRY, CDR2 SYGVKD. The CDR3 sequence is CAAQTGQETQYF. The CDR3, as DNA: TGTGCCGCCCAGACGGGGCAAGAGACCCAGTACTTC.

V gene TRBV7-2 combines with J gene TRBJ2-3; D remains ambiguous. This CDR3 spans 13 amino acids. Germline values: CDR1 SGHTA, CDR2 FQGNSA. V lost 4 bases to trimming and J lost 0 bases, with 5 bases between them. CDR3 region: CASSSPSTDTQYF. CDR3 nucleotide sequence: TGTGCCAGCAGCTCCCCCAGCACAGATACGCAGTATTTT. Full variable domain (remainder filled in from reference TRBV7-2 and TRBJ2-3): GAGVSQSPSNKVTEKGKDVELRCDPISGHTALYWYRQSLGQGLEFLIYFQGNSAPDKSGLPSDRFSAERTGGSVSTLTIQRTQQEDSAVYLCASSSPSTDTQYFGPGTRLTVL.

The chain links TRBV15 to TRBJ2-7; D assignment may be TRBD1 or TRBD2 (5 bases each). Germline V lookup: CDR1 LNHNV, CDR2 YYDKDF (reference sequence). Trimming shortened V by 1 base and J by 7 bases, and 14 bases separated the two germline ends. The CDR3 is made up of 14 amino acids. CDR3 residues: CATSRGDAWLEQYF. CDR3 in DNA: TGTGCCACCAGCAGAGGGGACGCCTGGTTGGAGCAGTACTTC.

There are many counts of this clonotype. V usage is TRBV6-1 and J usage is TRBJ1-1; no reliable D call. V was shortened by 5 bases and J by 5 bases, with 6 bases between the two germline ends. This CDR3 has 11 residues. Germline assignment: CDR1 MNHNS and CDR2 SASEGT. CDR3 nucleotides: TGTGCCAGCAGTAGGTCTACTGAAGCTTTCTTT. Its protein is CASSRSTEAFF.

V gene TRBV20-1 combines with J gene TRBJ2-7, with 8 bases identical to TRBD2. The CDR3 sequence is 13 residues long. Trimming removed 6 bases from V and 2 bases from J; junction bases left unmatched: 6. Germline assignment: CDR1 DFQATT and CDR2 SNEGSKA (reference sequence). Here the CDR3 DNA reads TGCAGTGCCCAAATAGCGGGGACCTACGAGCAGTACTTC. This encodes CSAQIAGTYEQYF.

Concerning this clonotype: At one end the junction does not follow the germline gene, possibly because of a read error. V is TRBV11-2 and J is TRBJ2-3; D is unresolved. The length of the CDR3 is 15 residues. CDR1 SGHAT and CDR2 FQNNGV come from the germline V gene. CDR3 nucleotides: TGTGCCAGCAGCTCGACTCGGATTAGCACAGATACGCGGTATTTT. It specifies CASSSTRISTDTRYF.

The chain couples TRBV20-1 to TRBJ2-3; the match to TRBD1 covers 7 bases. Germline values: CDR1 DFQATT, CDR2 SNEGSKA (reference sequence). The length of the CDR3 is 13 residues. With V trimmed by 7 bases and J by 4 bases, 8 bases remained unmatched. In DNA form, the CDR3 reads TGCAGTGTTCCTCGGGACAGTGCAGATACGCAGTATTTT. It encodes CSVPRDSADTQYF.

The CDR3 sequence: CASSLQGGFGNTIYF. CDR3 nucleotides: TGTGCCAGCAGCCTCCAGGGCGGTTTTGGAAACACCATATATTTT. The V call is TRBV27, the J call TRBJ1-3; perhaps TRBD1 as D (5 bases). The V gene's germline CDR1 is MNHEY and CDR2 SMNVEV (reference sequence). The CDR3 covers 15 residues. Between the trimmed V and J ends, which lost 6 bases and 3 bases, there was a span of 15 bases.

CDR3 nucleotide sequence: TGTGCCAGCAGTCCCACGGGACTAGCGGGATCACATACGCAGTATTTT. Translated: CASSPTGLAGSHTQYF. The chain uses TRBV28 and TRBJ2-3; 13 positions match TRBD2. CDR1 and CDR2 from the germline V gene are MDHEN and SYDVKM. Trimming took 5 bases from V and 7 from J; bases not matched to a gene: 9. The CDR3 has 16 residues.